This section outlines one T cell receptor beta chain sequence together with its context. This entry is derived from a study of shared clonotypes between healthy human individuals. For the study at large: Plates per donor: three CD4 naive, three CD4 memory, two CD8 naive, one CD8 memory.

This table comes from immunoSEQ multiplex PCR, and its TCRdb copy is limited to in-frame clones, with some not included. The sample yields some 2,000,000 clones, about 95% seen once. V lost 1 base and J 3 bases, leaving 10 bases between the germline ends. Germline CDR1 is GTSNPN and CDR2 is SVGIG (reference sequence). This CDR3 has 13 amino acids. The sequencing input was naive CD4+ T cells sorted from blood. The subset: CD45RA+ positively selected. The chain carries TRBV30 and TRBJ2-7; D remains ambiguous. The source of this sequence is a man aged 18 to 29 in good health. The chain's CDR3 is CAWSGNVGYEQYF. DNA for the CDR3: TGTGCCTGGAGTGGAAACGTCGGCTACGAGCAGTACTTC.